This passage covers 31 T cell receptor beta chains from one sample sequenced in a study of Ad26.COV2.S vaccination and SARS-CoV-2 variants. TCRdb keeps only in-frame clones here, not all; method: immunoSEQ multiplex PCR. The table shows some 270,000 clones, with approximately 88% occurring only once. The treatment here: 15 to 20 received Ad26.COV2.S at low or high dose, single or two shots; about 5 received placebo; per-sample allocation not given. Day 63 following the first vaccine or placebo injection was when the samples were taken. Specimen: peripheral blood, collected in a trial of Ad26.COV2.S vaccine versus placebo. These receptors were collected from a person aged 18-60 years who received the Ad26.COV2.S COVID-19 vaccine or a placebo.

This chain connects TRBV7-8 to TRBJ1-3; D is ambiguous. Trimming took 4 bases from V and 3 from J, leaving 10 bases between them. CDR1 is SGHVS, CDR2 FQNEAQ, per germline. CDR3 length: 14 residues. The CDR3 protein is CASSSLDFGNTIYF. Written as DNA, the CDR3 is TGTGCCAGCAGCTCTTTGGACTTTGGAAACACCATATATTTT.

This chain joins TRBV5-8 and TRBJ1-6; 7 bases are a match to TRBD1. Losses at the gene ends were 7 bases for V and 4 bases for J; bases not matched to a gene: 8. The germline gives CDR1 SGHTS, CDR2 YDEGEE. The CDR3 totals 15 residues. The CDR3 region is CASRRQQGYNSPLHF. The CDR3, as DNA: TGTGCCAGCCGCCGTCAACAGGGGTATAATTCACCCCTCCACTTT.

The chain recombines TRBV7-8 with TRBJ2-2, with TRBD1 as a possible D gene (6 bases). This CDR3 contains 14 residues. The germline CDR1 and CDR2 sequences are SGHVS and FQNEAQ. Trimming pared 1 base from V and 5 bases from J, leaving 8 bases between. DNA of the CDR3: TGTGCCAGCAGCTTAGTCAGGGGAACCGGGGAGCTGTTTTTT. It encodes CASSLVRGTGELFF. The complete variable domain, with remaining parts taken from reference TRBV7-8 and TRBJ2-2, reads GAGVSQSPRYKVAKRGQDVALRCDPISGHVSLFWYQQALGQGPEFLTYFQNEAQLDKSGLPSDRFFAERPEGSVSTLKIQRTQQEDSAVYLCASSLVRGTGELFFGEGSRLTVL.

The rearrangement uses TRBV20-1 and TRBJ1-1; no clear D gene. V dropped 7 bases and J dropped 1 base, with 7 bases sitting between them. CDR3 length: 11 residues. The germline V gene encodes CDR1 DFQATT and CDR2 SNEGSKA (reference sequence). CDR3 in amino acids: CSGQKNTEAFF. For the CDR3, the DNA is TGCAGTGGGCAGAAGAACACTGAAGCTTTCTTT.

This clone was detected a few times. Relative to the germline gene, one junction end is altered; a read error may explain this. Other DNA sequences in the same sample also yield this CDR3. The chain uses TRBV5-6 and TRBJ2-7, with D perhaps being TRBD1 or TRBD2 (7 bases each). Germline CDR1 reads SGHDT; CDR2 reads YYEEEE. The CDR3 has 17 residues. CDR3 residues: CASCLGGGGAGPYEQYF. DNA for the CDR3: TGTGCCAGCTGCTTGGGAGGGGGCGGGGCGGGGCCCTACGAGCAGTACTTC.

The chain joins TRBV27 to TRBJ1-5; 7 bases fit TRBD1. Unmatched junction bases numbered 2, after V lost 3 bases and J lost 3 bases. There are 14 residues in the CDR3. CDR1 and CDR2 from the germline V gene are MNHEY and SMNVEV (reference sequence). The CDR3 here is CASSLTGTNQPQHF. In DNA, the CDR3 is TGTGCCAGCAGTTTGACAGGGACCAATCAGCCCCAGCATTTT.

V gene TRBV29-1 combines with J gene TRBJ1-4; 10 nucleotides match TRBD1. V was clipped by 6 bases and J by 7 bases; unmatched bases: 5. The CDR3 sequence is 13 residues long. Germline V gives CDR1 SQVTM, CDR2 ANQGSEA. The CDR3 reads CSVGDRGPEKLFF. The DNA of the CDR3 is TGCAGCGTCGGTGACAGGGGGCCTGAAAAACTGTTTTTT. The full variable domain, in which reference TRBV29-1 and TRBJ1-4 provide the parts outside the CDR3, is SAVISQKPSRDICQRGTSLTIQCQVDSQVTMMFWYRQQPGQSLTLIATANQGSEATYESGFVIDKFPISRPNLTFSTLTVSNMSPEDSSIYLCSVGDRGPEKLFFGSGTQLSVL.

The chain couples TRBV7-8 to TRBJ2-1; tentative D call: TRBD2 (6 bases). The V gene lost 5 bases and the J gene lost 1 base, with 18 bases spanning the gap. Germline CDR1 reads SGHVS; CDR2 reads FQNEAQ. The CDR3 runs to 17 residues. The CDR3, as DNA: TGTGCCAGCAGCCCTCGGGATAGCGGAGCTTCCTACAATGAGCAGTTCTTC. The encoded protein is CASSPRDSGASYNEQFF.

The V call is TRBV7-9, the J call TRBJ2-7; no clear D. Per germline, CDR1 SEHNR and CDR2 FQNEAQ (reference sequence). There are 12 residues in the CDR3. V dropped 3 bases and J dropped 3 bases, with 6 bases sitting between them. The CDR3 region is CASSFRGYEQYV. The CDR3 DNA sequence: TGTGCCAGCAGCTTTCGCGGCTACGAGCAGTACGTC.

The CDR3 region is CASSLNGFGAGVAKNIQYF. CDR3 sequence (DNA): TGTGCCAGCAGCTTAAACGGGTTCGGCGCGGGGGTAGCCAAAAACATTCAGTACTTC. This rearrangement joins TRBV7-3 to TRBJ2-4, with 7 bases identical to TRBD2. CDR1 and CDR2 (germline): SGHTA, FQGTGA. V lost 1 base, J lost 0 bases, and 12 bases stayed unmatched. The CDR3 is made up of 19 amino acids.

This rearrangement joins TRBV30 to TRBJ1-5; 7 bases align to TRBD1. V was clipped by 5 bases and J by 4 bases; unmatched bases: 11. CDR3 size: 15 residues. The germline gives CDR1 GTSNPN, CDR2 SVGIG (reference sequence). CDR3 residues: CAWQKRDSLNQPQHF. In DNA form, the CDR3 reads TGTGCCTGGCAAAAGAGGGACAGTTTAAATCAGCCCCAGCATTTT.

The chain uses TRBV5-4 and TRBJ1-2; the D is unclear. The V gene lost 4 bases and the J gene lost 4 bases, with 8 bases spanning the gap. CDR1 is SGHNT and CDR2 is YYREEE in the germline V gene (reference sequence). The CDR3 sequence is 12 residues long. This chain's CDR3 is CASSMDPYGYTF. CDR3 nucleotide sequence: TGTGCCAGCAGCATGGATCCCTATGGCTACACCTTC.

The rearrangement uses TRBV5-6 and TRBJ1-2, with D maybe TRBD1 (5 bases). The CDR3 loop spans 14 amino acids. The V end was cut by 1 base, the J end by 0 bases, with 7 bases between. Germline V gene sequence: CDR1 SGHDT, CDR2 YYEEEE. The CDR3 coding sequence is TGTGCCAGCAGCTTGCCGGGGGCTAACTATGGCTACACCTTC. Amino acids: CASSLPGANYGYTF.

The chain has TRBV7-2 and TRBJ1-5, with a possible D match to TRBD1 (5 bases). Germline assignment: CDR1 SGHTA and CDR2 FQGNSA. The V and J ends lost 5 bases and 2 bases respectively, with 16 bases between them. This CDR3 spans 16 amino acids. DNA for the CDR3: TGTGCCAGCAGCCCGCAGTTTGGGGGGGGCAATCAGCCCCAGCATTTT. This encodes CASSPQFGGGNQPQHF.

This rearrangement joins TRBV5-4 to TRBJ2-5; 10 bases map to TRBD1. Germline V gene lookup returns CDR1 SGHNT and CDR2 YYREEE (reference sequence). V trimming: 4 bases; J trimming: 4 bases; junction bases outside the gene matches: 7. The CDR3 is 15 residues long. CDR3 loop: CASSLGGQGRETQYF. Written as DNA, the CDR3 is TGTGCCAGCAGCCTCGGGGGACAGGGGCGAGAGACCCAGTACTTC.

The chain uses TRBV5-6 and TRBJ1-6; D uncertain. The CDR3 totals 15 residues. CDR1 SGHDT and CDR2 YYEEEE come from the germline V gene. V dropped 4 bases and J dropped 8 bases, with 16 bases sitting between them. CDR3 loop: CASSLDPAGDSPLHF. CDR3 coding DNA: TGTGCCAGCAGCCTAGACCCGGCGGGCGATTCACCCCTCCACTTT. The variable domain in full, completed from reference TRBV5-6 and TRBJ1-6, reads DAGVTQSPTHLIKTRGQQVTLRCSPKSGHDTVSWYQQALGQGPQFIFQYYEEEERQRGNFPDRFSGHQFPNYSSELNVNALLLGDSALYLCASSLDPAGDSPLHFGNGTRLTVT.

This clone was detected once. The chain is built from TRBV5-1 and TRBJ2-7; TRBD1 might be the D (5 bases). Germline V gene lookup returns CDR1 SGHRS and CDR2 YFSETQ. V dropped 0 bases and J dropped 5 bases, with 12 bases sitting between them. The CDR3 contains 14 residues. This CDR3 is CASSLGPGNHEQYV. In DNA form, the CDR3 reads TGCGCCAGCAGCTTGGGGCCAGGGAACCACGAGCAGTACGTC.

V is TRBV6-6 and J is TRBJ2-7, with TRBD1 matching 10 bases. Germline loops: CDR1 MNHNY, CDR2 SVGAGI (reference sequence). CDR3 size: 14 residues. V was clipped by 0 bases and J by 5 bases; unmatched bases: 1. The CDR3 nucleotides read TGTGCCAGCAGTTACTCGACAGGGGGCAACGAGCAGTACTTC. This sequence encodes CASSYSTGGNEQYF.

This clone is a singleton in its sample. The germline gene is not matched at one end of the junction; a read error may be the cause. The chain links TRBV5-1 to TRBJ2-2, with unresolved D. The CDR3 is made up of 14 amino acids. Germline CDR1 is SGHRS and CDR2 is YFSETQ. The CDR3 is CASSLEGNAGELFF. In nucleotides, the CDR3 is TGCGCCAGCAGCTTGGAAGGGAACGCCGGGGAGCTGTTTTTT.

The rearrangement joins TRBV5-1 to TRBJ2-7, with TRBD1 as a possible D gene (6 bases). The germline V gene encodes CDR1 SGHRS and CDR2 YFSETQ. The CDR3 has 15 amino acids. Trimming took off 2 bases at V and 6 bases at J, with 18 bases between the two ends. The CDR3 region has the DNA TGCGCCAGCAGCTTAACCGGGACACAGTCTAGCGAGCAGTACGTC. Translating gives CASSLTGTQSSEQYV.

The chain carries TRBV27 and TRBJ1-5, with D perhaps TRBD1 (6 bases). The germline gives CDR1 MNHEY, CDR2 SMNVEV (reference sequence). Trimming removed 2 bases at V and 4 bases at J, with 12 bases between. The CDR3 covers 15 residues. CDR3 DNA: TGTGCCAGCAGTTTAGGGGGAGGGGGTAATCAGCCCCAGCATTTT. Amino acid sequence: CASSLGGGGNQPQHF.

The table lists this clone with a count of one. The CDR3 sequence is CAWSVQANQPQHF. The CDR3 DNA follows: TGTGCCTGGAGTGTACAGGCGAATCAGCCCCAGCATTTT. The chain has TRBV30 and TRBJ1-5; D is possibly TRBD1 (5 bases). The germline V gene has CDR1 GTSNPN and CDR2 SVGIG (reference sequence). The CDR3 totals 13 residues. V was pared by 0 bases and J by 4 bases, with 7 bases between.

The V call is TRBV3-1 (or the pseudogene TRBV3-2), the J call TRBJ1-4, with a weak D call TRBD1 (5 bases). Germline CDR1 LGHDT, CDR2 YNNKEL (reference sequence). The CDR3 covers 13 residues. The V end lost 8 bases, the J end lost 8 bases, and 15 bases lay between the germline ends. Here the CDR3 reads CASRGSAGEKLFF. The CDR3 nucleotides are TGTGCCAGCCGGGGGTCCGCAGGGGAAAAACTGTTTTTT.

The chain couples TRBV18 to TRBJ2-2; 10 bases are shared with TRBD2. Germline V CDR1 and CDR2: KGHSH, LQKENI. The junction had 9 bases not matched to a gene; V was cut back by 2 bases and J by 3 bases. This CDR3 is 18 amino acids long. The CDR3 DNA is TGTGCCAGCTCACCAGCCACTAGCGGGGTCGGTTACACCGGGGAGCTGTTTTTT. Its protein product is CASSPATSGVGYTGELFF.

V is TRBV5-8 and J is TRBJ2-2; D remains ambiguous. The length of the CDR3 is 13 residues. V was trimmed by 1 base and J by 4 bases, leaving 5 bases between them. Germline lookup yields CDR1 SGHTS and CDR2 YDEGEE. CDR3 protein: CASSLLFTGELFF. For the CDR3, the DNA is TGTGCCAGCAGCTTGTTGTTCACCGGGGAGCTGTTTTTT.

The chain is built from TRBV21-1 and TRBJ1-2; the table's D call, TRBD1, was not checked against the DNA. TRBV21-1 is listed as a pseudogene. CDR3 size: 15 residues. For the CDR3, the DNA is TGTGCCAGCAGCAAAGGCAGGAAGAAGGACTATGGCTACACCTTC. Its translation: CASSKGRKKDYGYTF.

J is TRBJ1-4 and V is TRBV4-3; TRBD1 matches at 8 bases. Germline V gene data show CDR1 as LGHNA and CDR2 as YSLEER. The J segment lost 4 bases and the V segment lost 0 bases, leaving 4 bases of the junction unmatched. The CDR3 extends over 16 amino acids. CDR3 sequence: CASSQETGALNEKLFF. The CDR3 DNA is TGCGCCAGCAGCCAAGAGACAGGGGCCCTTAATGAAAAACTGTTTTTT.

The CDR3 reads CASSLGPPPETQYF. Here the CDR3 DNA reads TGTGCCAGCAGCTTAGGCCCCCCCCCAGAGACCCAGTACTTC. The J gene is TRBJ2-5, the V gene TRBV7-3; D gene unclear. CDR1 and CDR2 (germline): SGHTA, FQGTGA. The V end was cut by 2 bases, the J end by 4 bases, with 11 bases between. The CDR3 is 14 residues long.

The chain combines TRBV27 with TRBJ1-1; a possible D gene is TRBD1 (6 bases). The CDR3 totals 15 residues. V was clipped by 3 bases and J by 0 bases, with 11 bases between them. Germline V gene sequence: CDR1 MNHEY, CDR2 SMNVEV (reference sequence). The CDR3 sequence: CASSFEGGMNTEAFF. The CDR3 DNA sequence: TGTGCCAGCAGTTTCGAGGGGGGCATGAACACTGAAGCTTTCTTT.

The chain couples TRBV9 to TRBJ2-1, with TRBD2 matching over 13 bases. Per the germline V gene, CDR1 is SGDLS and CDR2 is YYNGEE. The CDR3 has 17 amino acids. After removal of 0 bases from V and 5 bases from J, the junction contained 5 bases not matched to a gene. The CDR3 spells CASSVAKTSGRDNEQFF. CDR3 sequence (DNA): TGTGCCAGCAGCGTAGCTAAAACTAGCGGGAGGGACAATGAGCAGTTCTTC.

This clone appeared once. This chain joins TRBV6-2 or TRBV6-3 and TRBJ2-3; possible D gene TRBD2, 5 bases. V lost 2 bases and J lost 6, with 18 bases in between. The CDR3 is 16 residues long. CDR1 and CDR2 (germline): MNHEY, SVGEGT. The chain's CDR3 is CASSYPTRRSSDTQYF. CDR3 bases: TGTGCCAGCAGTTACCCCACCCGGAGGAGCTCTGATACGCAGTATTTT.